The following is a T cell receptor (beta chain) sequence with its context. As originally analysed: Counts of nucleated cells, estimated from reference gene primer amplification, were obtained. The method was immunoSEQ multiplex PCR; TCRdb's version includes in-frame clones alone and lacks a portion of them. The V and J calls and clone size are taken from that table; D and trimming were inferred from the DNA. The sample lists around 320,000 clones, about nine tenths occurring once. These data belong to a study of blood T cell repertoires in COVID-19. Turning to the study itself: The origin of the acute and convalescent COVID-19 samples was the United States, Italy and Spain. PBMCs, B-cell-depleted T cells, or T cells provided the cDNA or gDNA that made up the material.

This TCR derives from a woman in her 30s who had recovered from COVID-19. Material: peripheral blood.

The CDR3 DNA is TGTGCCAGCAGTCAAACGGGGGGGCCTAGGAATGAGCAGTTCTTC. Residues: CASSQTGGPRNEQFF. The genes are TRBV6-2 or TRBV6-3 and TRBJ2-1; TRBD2 matches at 8 bases. This CDR3 has 15 residues. CDR1 MNHEY and CDR2 SVGEGT come from the germline V gene. J gave up 7 bases and V 5 bases, and 10 bases lay outside the gene matches.